What follows are 4 T cell receptor beta chains derived from one specimen sequenced in a study of CXCR3-negative and CXCR3-positive naive CD8 T cells. Through 5' RACE with UMI labels, the TRB cDNA libraries were prepared. TCRdb reanalyzed the 5' RACE reads, giving one entry per CDR3 protein sequence and no DNA. This table holds about 82,000 distinct CDR3 sequences. Sequences were obtained from naive CXCR3- CD8+ T cells from blood. Subset noted: CD45RO-CCR7+CD27+CD95- naive CD8+ T cells lacking CXCR3 (TNR3-). These receptors all come from a human donor in good health. Some clones in this sample may be carry-over from other donors' samples.

The chain carries TRBV7-2 and TRBJ2-1; the D gene TCRdb calls, TRBD2, cannot be checked with no DNA. The CDR3 loop spans 17 amino acids. CDR1 SGHTA and CDR2 FQGNSA come from the germline V gene. CDR3 loop: CASSEGFGDGVYNEQFF.

The chain joins TRBV4-1 to TRBJ2-1. Germline lookup yields CDR1 MGHRA and CDR2 YSYEKL. The CDR3 runs 12 residues. The CDR3 sequence: CASSQDWNEQFF.

This chain joins TRBV20-1 and TRBJ2-3; the TCRdb D gene call, TRBD1, has no DNA to confirm it. This CDR3 has 15 amino acids. The V gene's germline CDR1 is DFQATT and CDR2 SNEGSKA (reference sequence). The CDR3 sequence is CSARDPDSPTDTQYF.

The chain couples TRBV7-9 to TRBJ2-7. The CDR3 loop spans 13 amino acids. Germline lookup yields CDR1 SEHNR and CDR2 FQNEAQ (reference sequence). The CDR3 sequence is CASSFDWTYEQYF.